This TCR beta chain was recovered during a study of cytomegalovirus exposure and HLA in healthy donors. The PCR employed 60 Vbeta primers together with 13 Jbeta primers. The table came from immunoSEQ multiplex PCR; TCRdb's copy has only in-frame clones and leaves some out. The table includes 150,000 to 250,000 clones, 79% detected once. This CDR3 region has 16 residues. Trimming removed 3 bases from V and 1 base from J, with 13 bases in between. Per the germline V gene, CDR1 is SGHRS and CDR2 is YFSETQ. The clonotype comes from a woman in her twenties or thirties in good health and CMV-seropositive. The specimen sequenced was PBMCs. This rearrangement joins TRBV5-1 to TRBJ2-2; tentative D call: TRBD2 (6 bases). CDR3: CASSWGLAGNTGELFF. DNA of the CDR3: TGCGCCAGCAGCTGGGGACTGGCCGGGAACACCGGGGAGCTGTTTTTT.